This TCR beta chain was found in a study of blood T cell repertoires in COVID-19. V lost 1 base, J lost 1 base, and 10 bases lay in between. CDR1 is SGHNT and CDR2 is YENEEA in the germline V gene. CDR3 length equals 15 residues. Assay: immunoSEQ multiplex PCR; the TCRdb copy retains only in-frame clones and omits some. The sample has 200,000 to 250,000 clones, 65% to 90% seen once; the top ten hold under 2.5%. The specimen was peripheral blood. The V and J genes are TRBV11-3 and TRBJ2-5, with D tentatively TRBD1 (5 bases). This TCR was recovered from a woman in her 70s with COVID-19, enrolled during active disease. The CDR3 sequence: CASSLGGSIQETQYF. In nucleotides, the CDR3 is TGTGCCAGCAGCTTAGGGGGCAGCATCCAAGAGACCCAGTACTTC.